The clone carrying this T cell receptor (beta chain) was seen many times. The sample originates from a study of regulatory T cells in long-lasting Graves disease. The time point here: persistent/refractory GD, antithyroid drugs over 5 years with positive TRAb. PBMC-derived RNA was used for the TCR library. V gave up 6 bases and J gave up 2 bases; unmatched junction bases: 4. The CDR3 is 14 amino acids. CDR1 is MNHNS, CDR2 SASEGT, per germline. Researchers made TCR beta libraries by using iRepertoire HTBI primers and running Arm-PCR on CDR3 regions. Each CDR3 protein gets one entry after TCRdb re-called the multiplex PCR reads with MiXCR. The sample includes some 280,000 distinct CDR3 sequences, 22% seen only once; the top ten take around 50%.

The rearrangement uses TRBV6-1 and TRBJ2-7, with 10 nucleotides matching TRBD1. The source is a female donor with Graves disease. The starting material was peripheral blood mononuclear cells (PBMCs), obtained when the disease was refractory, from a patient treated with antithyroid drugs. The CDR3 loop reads CASRSGQGTYEQYF. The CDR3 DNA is TGTGCCAGCAGATCGGGACAGGGGACCTACGAGCAGTACTTC.